One sample yielded the 31 T cell receptor beta chains listed below, sequenced in a study of blood T cell repertoires in COVID-19. Here immunoSEQ multiplex PCR was the method, and the copy in TCRdb shows in-frame clones only, minus some. The table lists 75,000 to 90,000 clones, around four fifths of them singletons, with under 20% in the top ten. Input material: peripheral blood. Receptors were obtained from an elderly man with active or convalescent COVID-19.

The CDR3 sequence: CASSARRRGPLETEAFF. In DNA, the CDR3 is TGTGCCAGCAGTGCCCGGAGGAGGGGTCCTTTGGAAACTGAAGCTTTCTTT. The V gene is TRBV2, the J gene TRBJ1-1; TRBD1 might be the D (5 bases). V lost 4 bases and J lost 5, with 23 bases in between. The CDR3 has 17 residues. CDR1 and CDR2 (germline): SNHLY, FYNNEI.

The rearrangement uses TRBV18 and TRBJ1-1; 8 positions agree with TRBD1. CDR3 length: 12 residues. Looked up from germline, CDR1 is KGHSH and CDR2 is LQKENI. The junction had 4 bases not matched to a gene; V was cut back by 6 bases and J by 7 bases. In DNA, the CDR3 is TGTGCCAGCTCCGGACAGGGCAGTGAAGCTTTCTTT. Translation: CASSGQGSEAFF.

This chain uses TRBV7-2 with TRBJ2-5; weak D call: TRBD1 (5 bases). The CDR3 has 15 residues. The V end was cut by 5 bases, the J end by 1 base, with 14 bases between. Germline-derived CDR1 and CDR2 are SGHTA and FQGNSA. CDR3 DNA sequence: TGTGCCAGCAGCCCCCAGGGCAGAGGCCAAGAGACCCAGTACTTC. It specifies CASSPQGRGQETQYF. The complete variable domain, with remaining parts taken from reference TRBV7-2 and TRBJ2-5, reads GAGVSQSPSNKVTEKGKDVELRCDPISGHTALYWYRQSLGQGLEFLIYFQGNSAPDKSGLPSDRFSAERTGGSVSTLTIQRTQQEDSAVYLCASSPQGRGQETQYFGPGTRLLVL.

The genes are TRBV27 and TRBJ2-2; D unresolved. Germline V gene lookup returns CDR1 MNHEY and CDR2 SMNVEV (reference sequence). The CDR3 totals 13 residues. Trimming removed 4 bases at V and 6 bases at J, with 9 bases between. The CDR3 nucleotides are TGTGCCAGCAGTTGGATTAGCCCCGGGGAGCTGTTTTTT. Its protein product is CASSWISPGELFF.

The chain carries TRBV24-1 and TRBJ1-5; TRBD1 is a possible D gene (6 bases). The CDR3 spans 14 residues. V dropped 6 bases and J dropped 2 bases, with 10 bases sitting between them. CDR1 is KGHDR and CDR2 is SFDVKD in the germline V gene. This CDR3 reads CATSRAGGNQPQHF. The DNA of the CDR3 is TGTGCCACCAGTCGGGCAGGGGGCAATCAGCCCCAGCATTTT.

The V call is TRBV18, the J call TRBJ1-6; D is undetermined. This CDR3 is 15 amino acids long. Trimming stripped 3 bases from V and 7 bases from J, with 13 bases between. Germline loops: CDR1 KGHSH, CDR2 LQKENI. For the CDR3, the DNA is TGTGCCAGCTCACCGTTCGGAAAGGAGAATTCACCCCTCCACTTT. Protein product: CASSPFGKENSPLHF.

This clone has just one count. The rearrangement joins TRBV28 to TRBJ1-5; D remains ambiguous. V lost 3 bases, J lost 6 bases, and 12 bases lay in between. This CDR3 region has 14 residues. The germline CDR1 and CDR2 sequences are MDHEN and SYDVKM. The CDR3 loop reads CASSLNLEGQPQHF. CDR3 nucleotides: TGTGCCAGCAGTTTGAACCTTGAGGGTCAGCCCCAGCATTTT.

This chain uses TRBV7-8 with TRBJ2-1; 9 bases agree with TRBD2. Germline V gene sequence: CDR1 SGHVS, CDR2 FQNEAQ. After removal of 5 bases from V and 3 bases from J, the junction contained 8 bases not matched to a gene. The CDR3 spans 16 residues. The CDR3: CASSLISGGHYNEQFF. The CDR3 DNA reads as TGTGCCAGCAGCCTGATTAGCGGGGGTCACTACAATGAGCAGTTCTTC.

The V gene is TRBV6-5, the J gene TRBJ1-2, with D possibly matching TRBD1 (5 bases). Per germline, CDR1 MNHEY and CDR2 SVGAGI. The CDR3 is 14 amino acids. V lost 2 bases to trimming and J lost 5 bases, with 12 bases between them. The CDR3 region has the DNA TGTGCCAGCAGTTACGGTGACAGTCTTTATGGCTACACCTTC. Its translation is CASSYGDSLYGYTF.

This sequence joins TRBV10-2 and TRBJ2-1; D call uncertain. Germline-derived CDR1 and CDR2 are WSHSY and SAAADI. V dropped 8 bases and J dropped 4 bases, with 9 bases sitting between them. The CDR3 is made up of 12 amino acids. Here the CDR3 DNA reads TGCGCCAGCGGCCCTAGTTACAATGAGCAGTTCTTC. Its protein product is CASGPSYNEQFF.

The chain uses TRBV5-4 and TRBJ2-3, with D perhaps TRBD1 (6 bases). CDR3 length: 15 amino acids. Trimming shortened V by 4 bases and J by 5 bases, and 17 bases separated the two germline ends. Germline V gene lookup returns CDR1 SGHNT and CDR2 YYREEE (reference sequence). The CDR3 sequence is CASSRFPGDGDTQYF. In DNA, the CDR3 is TGTGCCAGCAGCCGATTCCCAGGGGACGGAGATACGCAGTATTTT.

In this sample, this clone turned up a few times. The CDR3 DNA reads TGTGCCAGCAGTGAATGGGGGACAGGGGCCTCCTACAATGAGCAGTTCTTC. This sequence encodes CASSEWGTGASYNEQFF. This chain connects TRBV6-1 to TRBJ2-1; 10 bases align to TRBD1. CDR1 is MNHNS and CDR2 is SASEGT in the germline V gene. CDR3 length equals 17 residues. The V and J ends lost 2 bases and 0 bases, in that order; junction bases with no gene match: 4.

This sequence joins TRBV6-5 and TRBJ1-5, with a possible D match to TRBD1 (6 bases). With 2 bases removed from V and 4 bases from J, the gap between germline ends came to 9 bases. This CDR3 is built from 14 residues. The germline V gene has CDR1 MNHEY and CDR2 SVGAGI. This CDR3 reads CASSYRGGNQPQHF. In nucleotides, the CDR3 is TGTGCCAGCAGTTACAGGGGGGGAAATCAGCCCCAGCATTTT.

This chain uses TRBV9 with TRBJ2-2; D is possibly TRBD2 (6 bases). The V end lost 4 bases, the J end lost 2 bases, and 9 bases lay between the germline ends. The germline gives CDR1 SGDLS, CDR2 YYNGEE. The CDR3 runs 14 residues. CDR3 protein: CASSTSSNTGELFF. DNA for the CDR3: TGTGCCAGCAGCACTAGCAGCAACACCGGGGAGCTGTTTTTT.

The rearrangement joins TRBV9 to TRBJ1-6; 7 bases match TRBD1. The CDR3 length is 13 residues. After removal of 4 bases from V and 10 bases from J, the junction contained 5 bases not matched to a gene. CDR1 SGDLS and CDR2 YYNGEE come from the germline V gene. Written as DNA, the CDR3 is TGTGCCAGCAGCCCCAGGGGGTACTCACCCCTCCACTTT. It specifies CASSPRGYSPLHF.

The V gene is TRBV28, the J gene TRBJ1-4; D uncertain. Per germline, CDR1 MDHEN and CDR2 SYDVKM. Trimming shortened V by 2 bases and J by 4 bases, and 11 bases separated the two germline ends. The CDR3 length is 15 residues. CDR3 DNA sequence: TGTGCCAGCAGTTTAACGCCCGGGAGTAATGAAAAACTGTTTTTT. It codes for CASSLTPGSNEKLFF.

V gene TRBV30 combines with J gene TRBJ1-2; tentative D call: TRBD1 (5 bases). The CDR3 consists of 13 residues. CDR1 is GTSNPN, CDR2 SVGIG, per germline (reference sequence). The V gene lost 1 base and the J gene lost 7 bases, with 13 bases spanning the gap. The CDR3 DNA sequence: TGTGCCTGGAGTGCCGGGACTACGGCTGGCTACACCTTC. As protein: CAWSAGTTAGYTF.

The V and J genes are TRBV7-2 and TRBJ1-2; maybe TRBD1 (6 bases). The CDR3 loop spans 15 amino acids. Trimming took 6 bases from V and 1 from J, leaving 15 bases between them. CDR1 and CDR2 (germline): SGHTA, FQGNSA. The CDR3 DNA reads TGTGCCAGCAGACCCGACAGGCGTATTAACTATGGCTACACCTTC. This codes for CASRPDRRINYGYTF.

The chain recombines TRBV7-2 with TRBJ1-1; 9 bases align to TRBD1. This CDR3 contains 19 residues. Germline CDR1 reads SGHTA; CDR2 reads FQGNSA. The trim removed 3 bases at V and 5 bases at J, leaving 19 bases unmatched. The CDR3 spells CASSFHAGTGRGLETEAFF. CDR3 bases: TGTGCCAGCAGCTTTCATGCCGGGACAGGGAGAGGATTGGAGACTGAAGCTTTCTTT. The variable domain in full, completed from reference TRBV7-2 and TRBJ1-1, reads GAGVSQSPSNKVTEKGKDVELRCDPISGHTALYWYRQSLGQGLEFLIYFQGNSAPDKSGLPSDRFSAERTGGSVSTLTIQRTQQEDSAVYLCASSFHAGTGRGLETEAFFGQGTRLTVV.

The genes are TRBV11-2 and TRBJ2-2; 8 bases are shared with TRBD1. The CDR3 sequence is 17 residues long. From germline, CDR1 is SGHAT and CDR2 FQNNGV. V lost 1 base to trimming and J lost 5 bases; unmatched junction nucleotides: 9. The CDR3 nucleotides read TGTGCCAGCAGCTTAGGACGGGACAGGTCGATAACCGGGGAGCTGTTTTTT. Encoded protein: CASSLGRDRSITGELFF.

This chain joins TRBV10-1 and TRBJ2-1; tentatively, D is TRBD1 (6 bases). V gave up 3 bases and J gave up 7 bases, with 16 bases separating them. The CDR3 has 15 residues. Germline values: CDR1 WNHNN, CDR2 SYGVQD (reference sequence). The CDR3: CASSEGGAGYNEQFF. As DNA, the CDR3 is TGCGCCAGCAGTGAAGGGGGAGCTGGGTATAATGAGCAGTTCTTC.

V and J are TRBV10-2 and TRBJ2-7; TRBD1 might be the D (6 bases). The V gene's germline CDR1 is WSHSY and CDR2 SAAADI. CDR3 size: 13 residues. V was pared by 6 bases and J by 6 bases, with 15 bases between. DNA of the CDR3: TGCGCCAGCAGGCTACAGGGAACTCGCGAGCAGTACGTC. It specifies CASRLQGTREQYV.

V gene TRBV27 combines with J gene TRBJ1-5; D is undetermined. CDR3 length: 14 residues. Germline loops: CDR1 MNHEY, CDR2 SMNVEV (reference sequence). Between the trimmed V and J ends, which lost 4 bases and 11 bases, there was a span of 18 bases. The CDR3 nucleotides read TGTGCCAGCAGTTCACTTACACCGACGGGTGCCCAGCATTTT. Translated, it gives CASSSLTPTGAQHF.

The V call is TRBV5-1, the J call TRBJ1-4; D gene unclear. The CDR3 extends over 13 amino acids. Trimming pared 4 bases from V and 4 bases from J, leaving 8 bases between. Germline loops: CDR1 SGHRS, CDR2 YFSETQ. CDR3 protein: CASSMNSNEKLFF. The DNA for the CDR3 is TGCGCCAGCAGCATGAATAGTAATGAAAAACTGTTTTTT.

There are a few counts of this clone. The chain joins TRBV6-2 or TRBV6-3 to TRBJ1-4; D unresolved. Trimming stripped 2 bases from V and 5 bases from J, with 12 bases between. The CDR3 contains 15 residues. Germline lookup yields CDR1 MNHEY and CDR2 SVGEGT. The CDR3 here is CASSYGRATNEKLFF. CDR3 nucleotide sequence: TGTGCCAGCAGTTACGGGCGGGCGACGAATGAAAAACTGTTTTTT.

This clone turned up a few times. This chain uses TRBV24-1 with TRBJ2-2; D may be TRBD2 (6 bases). This CDR3 is built from 15 residues. The V and J ends lost 7 bases and 1 base respectively, with 12 bases between them. Germline CDR1 reads KGHDR; CDR2 reads SFDVKD. CDR3 nucleotides: TGTGCCACCAGACACGGGGGTGTGAACACCGGGGAGCTGTTTTTT. Translation: CATRHGGVNTGELFF.

CDR3 in amino acids: CASSLREGAFF. As DNA, the CDR3 is TGTGCCAGCAGTTTAAGGGAGGGTGCTTTCTTT. The chain employs TRBV6-5 and TRBJ1-1, with D unresolved. Per germline, CDR1 MNHEY and CDR2 SVGAGI. CDR3 length equals 11 residues. Trimming cost V 4 bases and J 11 bases, with 11 bases left between them.

The chain joins TRBV11-2 to TRBJ1-1; the match to TRBD1 covers 7 bases. The CDR3 sequence is 14 residues long. Germline values: CDR1 SGHAT, CDR2 FQNNGV. The V segment lost 5 bases and the J segment 11 bases; nucleotides outside the gene matches: 14. The chain's CDR3 is CASSPGTDTPSAFF. In DNA form, the CDR3 reads TGTGCCAGCAGCCCTGGGACAGATACGCCCTCGGCTTTCTTT.

CDR3 DNA: TGTGCCAGCAGCTGGGACAGGGGAGGCTTTGGCTACACCTTC. As protein: CASSWDRGGFGYTF. The V gene is TRBV5-6, the J gene TRBJ1-2; TRBD1 matches at 10 bases. Germline lookup yields CDR1 SGHDT and CDR2 YYEEEE. The CDR3 spans 14 residues. J was trimmed by 7 bases and V by 3 bases; bases with no gene match: 6.

The chain recombines TRBV29-1 with TRBJ1-4; the D gene is possibly TRBD1 (5 bases). V lost 2 bases to trimming and J lost 4 bases, with 11 bases between them. The CDR3 covers 14 residues. Germline lookup yields CDR1 SQVTM and CDR2 ANQGSEA. CDR3 sequence: CSVELGRGNEKLFF. CDR3 bases: TGCAGCGTTGAACTCGGGAGGGGTAATGAAAAACTGTTTTTT.

V is TRBV6-1 and J is TRBJ2-1, with 12 bases identical to TRBD1. With V trimmed by 10 bases and J by 12 bases, 13 bases remained unmatched. CDR1 and CDR2 from the germline V gene are MNHNS and SASEGT. The CDR3 has 14 residues. CDR3 region: CATSGTGGVRGQFF. Here the CDR3 DNA reads TGTGCCACCTCCGGGACAGGGGGCGTAAGGGGGCAGTTCTTC.